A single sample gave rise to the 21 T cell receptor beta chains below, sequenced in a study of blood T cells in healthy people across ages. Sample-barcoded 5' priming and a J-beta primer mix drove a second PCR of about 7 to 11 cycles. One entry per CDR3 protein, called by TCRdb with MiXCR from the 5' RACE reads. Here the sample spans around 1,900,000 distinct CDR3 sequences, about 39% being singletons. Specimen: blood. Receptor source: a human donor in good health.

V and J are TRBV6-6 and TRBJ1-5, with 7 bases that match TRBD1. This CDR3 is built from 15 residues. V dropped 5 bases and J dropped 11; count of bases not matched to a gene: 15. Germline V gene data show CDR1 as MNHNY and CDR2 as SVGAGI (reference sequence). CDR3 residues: CASSRGQPPGVAQHF. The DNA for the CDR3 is TGTGCCAGCAGTAGGGGACAGCCTCCCGGCGTGGCCCAGCATTTT.

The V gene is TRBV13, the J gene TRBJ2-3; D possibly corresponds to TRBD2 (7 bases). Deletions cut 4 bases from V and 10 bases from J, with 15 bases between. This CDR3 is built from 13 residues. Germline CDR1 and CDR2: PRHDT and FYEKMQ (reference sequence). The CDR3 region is CASSYGGRDAQYF. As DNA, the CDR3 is TGTGCCAGCAGCTACGGGGGGCGGGATGCGCAGTATTTT.

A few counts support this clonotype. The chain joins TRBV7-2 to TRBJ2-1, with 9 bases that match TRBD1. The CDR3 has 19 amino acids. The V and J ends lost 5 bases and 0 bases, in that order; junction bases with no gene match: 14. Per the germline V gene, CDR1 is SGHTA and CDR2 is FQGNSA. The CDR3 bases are TGTGCCAGCAGCCCATCCGACAGGGGGTGGGTAAGCTCCTACAATGAGCAGTTCTTC. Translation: CASSPSDRGWVSSYNEQFF.

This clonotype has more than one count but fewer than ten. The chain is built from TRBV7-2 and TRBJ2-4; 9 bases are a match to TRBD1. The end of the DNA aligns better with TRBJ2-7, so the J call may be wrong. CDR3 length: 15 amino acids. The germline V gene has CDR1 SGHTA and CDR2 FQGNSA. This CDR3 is CASSPVGTGNYEQYF. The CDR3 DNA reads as TGTGCCAGCAGCCCAGTGGGGACAGGGAATTACGAGCAGTACTTC.

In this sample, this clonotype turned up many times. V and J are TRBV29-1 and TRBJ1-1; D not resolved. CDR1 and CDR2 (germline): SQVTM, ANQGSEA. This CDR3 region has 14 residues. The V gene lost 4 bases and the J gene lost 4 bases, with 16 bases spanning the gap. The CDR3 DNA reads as TGCAGCGTTGGACGGTACGGGGTAGGCACTGAAGCTTTCTTT. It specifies CSVGRYGVGTEAFF.

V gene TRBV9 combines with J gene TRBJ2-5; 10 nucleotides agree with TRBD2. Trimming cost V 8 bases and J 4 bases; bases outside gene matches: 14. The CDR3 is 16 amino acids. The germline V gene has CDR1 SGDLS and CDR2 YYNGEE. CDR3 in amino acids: CASSLSGGADRETQYF. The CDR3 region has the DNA TGTGCCAGTAGCTTAAGCGGGGGGGCCGATAGAGAGACCCAGTACTTC.

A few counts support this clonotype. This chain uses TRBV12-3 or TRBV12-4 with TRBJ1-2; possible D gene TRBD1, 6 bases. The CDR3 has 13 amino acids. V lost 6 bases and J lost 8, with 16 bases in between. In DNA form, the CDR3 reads TGTGCCAGCAGCCCTACCGACAGGCACGGCTACACCTTC. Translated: CASSPTDRHGYTF.

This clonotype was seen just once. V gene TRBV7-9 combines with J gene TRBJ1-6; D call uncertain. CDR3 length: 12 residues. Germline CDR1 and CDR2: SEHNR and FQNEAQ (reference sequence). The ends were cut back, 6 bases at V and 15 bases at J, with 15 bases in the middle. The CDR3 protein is CASSSGPLLLHF. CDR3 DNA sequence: TGTGCCAGCAGTTCCGGACCGCTACTCCTCCACTTT.

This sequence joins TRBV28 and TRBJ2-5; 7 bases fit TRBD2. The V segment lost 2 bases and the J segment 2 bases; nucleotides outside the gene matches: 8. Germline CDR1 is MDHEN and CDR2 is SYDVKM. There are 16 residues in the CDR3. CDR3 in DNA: TGTGCCAGCAGTTTAGGGATGGGAGGGGAGCAAGAGACCCAGTACTTC. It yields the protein CASSLGMGGEQETQYF. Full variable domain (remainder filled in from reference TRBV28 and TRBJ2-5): DVKVTQSSRYLVKRTGEKVFLECVQDMDHENMFWYRQDPGLGLRLIYFSYDVKMKEKGDIPEGYSVSREKKERFSLILESASTNQTSMYLCASSLGMGGEQETQYFGPGTRLLVL.

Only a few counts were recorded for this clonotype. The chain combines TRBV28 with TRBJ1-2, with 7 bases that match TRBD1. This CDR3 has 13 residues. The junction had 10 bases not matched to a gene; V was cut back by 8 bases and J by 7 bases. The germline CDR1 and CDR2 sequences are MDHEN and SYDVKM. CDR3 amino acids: CASGAGQELGYTF. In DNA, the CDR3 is TGTGCCAGCGGTGCTGGACAGGAGCTTGGCTACACCTTC.

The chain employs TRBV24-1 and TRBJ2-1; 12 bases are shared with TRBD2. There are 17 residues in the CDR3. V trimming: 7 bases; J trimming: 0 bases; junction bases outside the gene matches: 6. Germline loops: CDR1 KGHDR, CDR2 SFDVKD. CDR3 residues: CATSPTSGGPSYNEQFF. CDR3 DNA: TGTGCCACCAGCCCGACTAGCGGGGGCCCCTCCTACAATGAGCAGTTCTTC.

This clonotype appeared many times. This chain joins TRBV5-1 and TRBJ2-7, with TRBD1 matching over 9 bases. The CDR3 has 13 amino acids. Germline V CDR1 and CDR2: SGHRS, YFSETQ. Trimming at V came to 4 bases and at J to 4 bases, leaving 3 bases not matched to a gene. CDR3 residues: CASSHGQGYEQYF. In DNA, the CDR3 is TGCGCCAGCAGCCACGGACAGGGGTACGAGCAGTACTTC.

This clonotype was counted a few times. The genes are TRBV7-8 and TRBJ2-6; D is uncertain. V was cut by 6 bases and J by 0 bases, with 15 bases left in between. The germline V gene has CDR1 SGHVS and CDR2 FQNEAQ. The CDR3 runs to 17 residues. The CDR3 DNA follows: TGTGCCAGCAGTTTAATTAGGGCCGACTCTGGGGCCAACGTCCTGACTTTC. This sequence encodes CASSLIRADSGANVLTF. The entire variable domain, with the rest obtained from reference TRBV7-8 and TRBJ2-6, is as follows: GAGVSQSPRYKVAKRGQDVALRCDPISGHVSLFWYQQALGQGPEFLTYFQNEAQLDKSGLPSDRFFAERPEGSVSTLKIQRTQQEDSAVYLCASSLIRADSGANVLTFGAGSRLTVL.

CDR3 region: CASSPRRRQAREDTQYF. In DNA form, the CDR3 reads TGTGCCAGCAGCCCCCGCCGGAGGCAAGCGAGGGAAGATACGCAGTATTTT. This chain uses TRBV7-8 with TRBJ2-3, with D perhaps matching TRBD2 (5 bases). V shed 5 bases and J shed 5 bases, with 23 bases lying between them. Germline CDR1 reads SGHVS; CDR2 reads FQNEAQ. The CDR3 spans 17 residues.

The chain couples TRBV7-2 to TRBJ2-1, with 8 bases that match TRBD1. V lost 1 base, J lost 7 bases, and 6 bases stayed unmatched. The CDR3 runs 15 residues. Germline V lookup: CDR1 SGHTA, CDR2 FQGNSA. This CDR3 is CASSLERQGLNEQFF. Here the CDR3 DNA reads TGTGCCAGCAGCTTAGAGCGACAGGGGTTGAATGAGCAGTTCTTC.

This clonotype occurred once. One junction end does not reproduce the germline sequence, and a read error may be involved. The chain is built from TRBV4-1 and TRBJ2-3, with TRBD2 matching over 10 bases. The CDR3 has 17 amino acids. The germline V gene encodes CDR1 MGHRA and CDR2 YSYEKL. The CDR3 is CASSQTTSGAFTDTRYF. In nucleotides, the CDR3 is TGCGCCAGCAGCCAAACCACTAGCGGGGCTTTCACAGATACGCGGTATTTT.

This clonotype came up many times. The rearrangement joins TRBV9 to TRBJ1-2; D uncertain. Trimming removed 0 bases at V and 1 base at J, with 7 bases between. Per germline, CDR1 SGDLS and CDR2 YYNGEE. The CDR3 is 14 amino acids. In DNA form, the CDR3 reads TGTGCCAGCAGCGTAGGTGACCTTAACTATGGCTACACCTTC. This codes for CASSVGDLNYGYTF.

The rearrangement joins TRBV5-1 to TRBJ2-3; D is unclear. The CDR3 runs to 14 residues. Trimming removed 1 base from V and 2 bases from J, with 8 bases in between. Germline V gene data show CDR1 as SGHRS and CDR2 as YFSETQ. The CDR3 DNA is TGCGCCAGCAGCTTGAATGCCCACACAGATACGCAGTATTTT. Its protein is CASSLNAHTDTQYF.

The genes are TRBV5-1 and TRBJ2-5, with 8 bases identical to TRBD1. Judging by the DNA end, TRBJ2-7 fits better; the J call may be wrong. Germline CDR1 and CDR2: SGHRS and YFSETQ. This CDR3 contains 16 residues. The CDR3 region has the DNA TGCGCCAGCAGCTTGGGAAGGGACAGGTTCCTCTACGAGCAGTACTTC. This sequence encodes CASSLGRDRFLYEQYF.

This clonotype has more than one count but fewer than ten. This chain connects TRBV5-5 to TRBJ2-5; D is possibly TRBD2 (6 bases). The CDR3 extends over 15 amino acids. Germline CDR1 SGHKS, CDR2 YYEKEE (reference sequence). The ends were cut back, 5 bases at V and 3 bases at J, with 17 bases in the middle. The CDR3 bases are TGTGCCAGCAGGGGCCCCGGGACTTCCGAAGAGACCCAGTACTTC. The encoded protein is CASRGPGTSEETQYF. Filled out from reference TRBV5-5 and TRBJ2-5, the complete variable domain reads DAGVTQSPTHLIKTRGQQVTLRCSPISGHKSVSWYQQVLGQGPQFIFQYYEKEERGRGNFPDRFSARQFPNYSSELNVNALLLGDSALYLCASRGPGTSEETQYFGPGTRLLVL.

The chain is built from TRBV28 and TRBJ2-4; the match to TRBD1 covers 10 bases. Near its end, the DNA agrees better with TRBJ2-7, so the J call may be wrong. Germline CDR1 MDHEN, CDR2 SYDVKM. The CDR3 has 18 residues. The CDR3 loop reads CASSLGTGDSSPNNEQYF. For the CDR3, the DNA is TGTGCCAGCAGTCTAGGGACAGGGGACTCATCTCCTAACAACGAGCAGTACTTC.